These 13 T cell receptor beta chains share one sample of origin, sequenced in a study of Ad26.COV2.S vaccination and SARS-CoV-2 variants. Treatment given: about 20 received Ad26.COV2.S at low or high dose, single or two shots; 5 received placebo; per-sample allocation not given. Following the first vaccine or placebo injection, samples were taken on day 63. The repertoire was sequenced with immunoSEQ multiplex PCR; TCRdb's copy has only in-frame clones and lacks some. Among about 680,000 clones listed, approximately 88% were seen once. The specimen was peripheral blood, collected in a trial of Ad26.COV2.S vaccine versus placebo. The receptor set was obtained from a person between 18 and 65 years old who received the Ad26.COV2.S COVID-19 vaccine or a placebo.

This chain connects TRBV5-4 to TRBJ2-7; 8 bases agree with TRBD1. Losses at the gene ends were 4 bases for V and 6 bases for J; bases not matched to a gene: 6. CDR1 and CDR2 (germline): SGHNT, YYREEE (reference sequence). This CDR3 has 13 amino acids. The CDR3 region is CASSPGQVSEQYF. DNA of the CDR3: TGTGCCAGCAGCCCGGGACAGGTCTCCGAGCAGTACTTC.

V usage is TRBV10-3 and J usage is TRBJ2-3, with D hard to call. Germline-derived CDR1 and CDR2 are ENHRY and SYGVKD. With 8 bases removed from V and 7 bases from J, the gap between germline ends came to 10 bases. The CDR3 contains 11 residues. CDR3 sequence: CAIADDNTQYF. CDR3 in DNA: TGTGCCATCGCTGACGATAATACGCAGTATTTT.

The chain is built from TRBV19 and TRBJ2-1, with 10 bases matching TRBD2. Germline values: CDR1 LNHDA, CDR2 SQIVND (reference sequence). The CDR3 loop spans 15 amino acids. Unmatched junction bases numbered 7, after V lost 7 bases and J lost 4 bases. CDR3 residues: CASTRAGGTYNEQFF. CDR3 DNA: TGTGCCAGTACCCGAGCGGGGGGGACGTACAATGAGCAGTTCTTC.

A word on this clone: In the same sample, other DNA sequences code for this CDR3. The rearrangement joins TRBV18 to TRBJ1-1; no reliable D call. Germline V lookup: CDR1 KGHSH, CDR2 LQKENI. The CDR3 length is 14 residues. Trimming left V 2 bases short and J 0 bases short, with 7 bases between. CDR3: CASSPTVLNTEAFF. CDR3 nucleotides: TGTGCCAGCTCACCAACAGTATTGAACACTGAAGCTTTCTTT.

V and J are TRBV7-2 and TRBJ2-5; no clear D. Germline lookup yields CDR1 SGHTA and CDR2 FQGNSA. Trimming pared 3 bases from V and 4 bases from J, leaving 3 bases between. This CDR3 comprises 11 residues. DNA for the CDR3: TGTGCCAGCAGCTTCTTAGAGACCCAGTACTTC. It encodes CASSFLETQYF. The whole variable domain, remainder taken from reference TRBV7-2 and TRBJ2-5, is GAGVSQSPSNKVTEKGKDVELRCDPISGHTALYWYRQSLGQGLEFLIYFQGNSAPDKSGLPSDRFSAERTGGSVSTLTIQRTQQEDSAVYLCASSFLETQYFGPGTRLLVL.

The chain joins TRBV29-1 to TRBJ2-5; D gene uncertain. The CDR3 has 13 amino acids. V lost 5 bases and J 1 base, leaving 11 bases between the germline ends. The germline gives CDR1 SQVTM, CDR2 ANQGSEA. CDR3 nucleotides: TGCAGCGTTTCATCCGGGCTCCAAGAGACCCAGTACTTC. This sequence encodes CSVSSGLQETQYF.

This chain connects TRBV10-3 to TRBJ2-2; the D gene is possibly TRBD1 (6 bases). Germline CDR1 ENHRY, CDR2 SYGVKD. The CDR3 has 16 amino acids. V dropped 7 bases and J dropped 1 base, with 16 bases sitting between them. The CDR3 sequence is CAIKGEGLRNTGELFF. In DNA form, the CDR3 reads TGTGCCATCAAGGGGGAAGGCTTGAGGAACACCGGGGAGCTGTTTTTT.

The chain couples TRBV6-2 or TRBV6-3 to TRBJ2-4; 9 positions agree with TRBD1. The V and J ends lost 1 base and 0 bases, in that order; junction bases with no gene match: 4. Germline CDR1 and CDR2: MNHEY and SVGEGT. CDR3 length equals 17 residues. The CDR3 DNA reads as TGTGCCAGCAGTTACTGGACAGGGGACCTAGCCAAAAACATTCAGTACTTC. Translation gives CASSYWTGDLAKNIQYF.

This sequence joins TRBV14 and TRBJ2-1, with D perhaps TRBD2 (6 bases). This CDR3 spans 16 amino acids. From germline, CDR1 is SGHDN and CDR2 FVKESK. V was cut by 3 bases and J by 1 base, with 13 bases left in between. The CDR3 coding sequence is TGTGCCAGCAGCCAGACGGGGAGGTTGTCCTACAATGAGCAGTTCTTC. Translation: CASSQTGRLSYNEQFF.

The chain couples TRBV5-1 to TRBJ2-5, with 8 nucleotides matching TRBD2. Germline CDR1 and CDR2: SGHRS and YFSETQ. The V segment lost 4 bases and the J segment 2 bases; nucleotides outside the gene matches: 13. The CDR3 spans 17 residues. The DNA of the CDR3 is TGCGCCAGCAGCCCATGGGGAGTAGCGGGGAATCAAGAGACCCAGTACTTC. This codes for CASSPWGVAGNQETQYF.

The J gene is TRBJ2-7, the V gene TRBV29-1; 7 nucleotides match TRBD1. Germline CDR1 reads SQVTM; CDR2 reads ANQGSEA. V was clipped by 0 bases and J by 1 base; unmatched bases: 6. The CDR3 loop spans 15 amino acids. The CDR3 DNA is TGCAGCGTTGAAGATACGGCAGGGGGATCCTACGAGCAGTACTTC. Translating it yields CSVEDTAGGSYEQYF.

This chain connects TRBV5-1 to TRBJ1-2; weak D call: TRBD1 (6 bases). Germline assignment: CDR1 SGHRS and CDR2 YFSETQ. Trimming stripped 0 bases from V and 8 bases from J, with 11 bases between. The CDR3 sequence is 13 residues long. In nucleotides, the CDR3 is TGCGCCAGCAGCTTGGGACAGGCGGAGGGCTACACCTTC. It encodes CASSLGQAEGYTF.

The gene calls are TRBV5-1 and TRBJ1-6; the D is unclear. The V gene's germline CDR1 is SGHRS and CDR2 YFSETQ. The CDR3 runs to 13 residues. The V end was cut by 0 bases, the J end by 8 bases, with 6 bases between. The CDR3 nucleotides read TGCGCCAGCAGCTTGGGTACTGATTCACCCCTCCACTTT. Its translation: CASSLGTDSPLHF.